The entry that follows covers one T cell receptor beta chain sequence. Its antigen remains unknown. These data come from a study of neoadjuvant nivolumab and ipilimumab in lung cancer. Sequencing used immunoSEQ multiplex PCR; TCRdb keeps in-frame clones, though not all of them. The data contain some 43,000 clones, about 89% of them singletons. General study results and limits: TCR richness and clonality were higher in tumors than adjacent uninvolved lung. TCR sequencing covered a small number of samples. From pretherapy to surgery, tumor richness and clonality rose with dual therapy. Resected-tumor TCR richness correlated positively with pretherapy blood richness.

CDR1 and CDR2 from the germline V gene are SGHRS and YFSETQ. Trimming stripped 0 bases from V and 6 bases from J, with 13 bases between. The length of the CDR3 is 14 residues. The V and J genes are TRBV5-1 and TRBJ2-7; D tentatively reads TRBD1 or TRBD2 (6 bases each). The source is an adult with non-small cell lung cancer. Some clones in this sample may be carry-over from other donors' samples. Sequencing used blood, obtained before neoadjuvant nivolumab, alone or with ipilimumab. The CDR3 reads CASSLGRGAPEQYF. CDR3 DNA: TGCGCCAGCAGCTTGGGAAGGGGGGCGCCCGAGCAGTACTTC.